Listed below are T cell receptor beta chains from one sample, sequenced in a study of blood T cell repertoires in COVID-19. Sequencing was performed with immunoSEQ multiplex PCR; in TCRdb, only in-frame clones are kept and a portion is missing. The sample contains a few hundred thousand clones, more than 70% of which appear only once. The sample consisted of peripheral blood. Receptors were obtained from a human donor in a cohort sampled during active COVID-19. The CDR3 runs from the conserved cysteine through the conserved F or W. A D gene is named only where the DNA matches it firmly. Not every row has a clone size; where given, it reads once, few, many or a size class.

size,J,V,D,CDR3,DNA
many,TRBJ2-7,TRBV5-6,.,CASSLSPEQGSQQYF,TGTGCCAGCAGCTTGTCCCCCGAACAGGGATCACAACAGTACTTC
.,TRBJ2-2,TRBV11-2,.,CASSLGPRGGELFF,TGTGCCAGCAGCTTAGGGCCACGGGGCGGGGAGCTGTTTTTT
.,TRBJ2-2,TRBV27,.,CASSFSTDTGELFF,TGTGCCAGCAGTTTCTCGACAGACACCGGGGAGCTGTTTTTT
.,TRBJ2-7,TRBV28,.,CASSYQGQYYEQYF,TGTGCCAGCAGTTACCAGGGACAATACTACGAGCAGTACTTC
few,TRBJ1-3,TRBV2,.,CASSEGGFSGNTIYF,TGTGCCAGCAGTGAAGGGGGCTTCTCTGGAAACACCATATATTTT
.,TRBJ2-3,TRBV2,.,CASSEGLSTDTQYF,TGTGCCAGCAGTGAAGGACTATCCACAGATACGCAGTATTTT
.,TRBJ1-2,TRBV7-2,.,CASSLAKGQWYGYTF,TGTGCCAGCAGCTTAGCAAAGGGACAATGGTATGGCTACACCTTC
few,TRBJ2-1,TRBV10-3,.,CAISESQGSEQFF,TGTGCCATCAGTGAGTCGCAGGGGAGTGAGCAGTTCTTC
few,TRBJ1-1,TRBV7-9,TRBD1,CASSLGQGITEAFF,TGTGCCAGCAGCCTGGGACAGGGGATCACTGAAGCTTTCTTT
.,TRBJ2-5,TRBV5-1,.,CASSMRTAQETQYF,TGCGCCAGCAGCATGAGGACAGCACAAGAGACCCAGTACTTC
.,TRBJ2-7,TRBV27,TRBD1,CASSLWTGDEQYF,TGTGCCAGCAGTTTGTGGACAGGGGACGAGCAGTACTTC
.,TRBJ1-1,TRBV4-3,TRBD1,CASSPTRTGLNTEAFF,TGCGCCAGCAGCCCCACCCGGACAGGACTGAACACTGAAGCTTTCTTT
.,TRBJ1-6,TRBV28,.,CASALPRGNSPLHF,TGTGCCAGCGCATTACCTAGGGGCAATTCACCCCTCCACTTT
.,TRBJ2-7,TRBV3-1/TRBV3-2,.,CASSQGFVVIQNKWSYEQYF,TGTGCCAGCAGCCAAGGGTTCGTTGTAATTCAGAACAAATGGTCCTACGAGCAGTACTTC
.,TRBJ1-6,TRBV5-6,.,CASSPLQGYSSPLHF,TGTGCCAGCAGTCCTCTACAGGGTTACTCTTCACCCCTCCACTTT
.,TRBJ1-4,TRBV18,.,CASSPRTVNEKLFF,TGTGCCAGCTCACCGAGGACAGTTAATGAAAAACTGTTTTTT
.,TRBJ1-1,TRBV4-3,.,CASCYGLNTEAFF,TGCGCCAGTTGCTACGGGTTGAACACTGAAGCTTTCTTT
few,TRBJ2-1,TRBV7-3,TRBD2,CASSQRGYNEQFF,TGTGCCAGCTCCCAGCGGGGTTACAATGAGCAGTTCTTC
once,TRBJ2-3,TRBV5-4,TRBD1,CASSSDRTSTDTQYF,TGTGCCAGCAGCTCGGACAGGACTAGCACAGATACGCAGTATTTT
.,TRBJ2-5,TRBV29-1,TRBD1,CSVGRTGGKETQYF,TGCAGCGTCGGCAGGACAGGGGGAAAAGAGACCCAGTACTTC
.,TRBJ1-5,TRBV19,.,CASSERHHGNQPQHF,TGTGCCAGTAGTGAGAGACATCACGGCAATCAGCCCCAGCATTTT
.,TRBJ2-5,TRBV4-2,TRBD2,CASSQDRSGGQETQYF,TGTGCCAGCAGCCAAGATCGAAGCGGGGGTCAAGAGACCCAGTACTTC
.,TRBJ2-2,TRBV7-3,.,CASSYGGGELFF,TGTGCCAGCAGCTACGGAGGCGGGGAGCTGTTTTTT
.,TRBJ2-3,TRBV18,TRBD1,CASSPLRTGSTDTQYF,TGTGCCAGCTCACCTCTTAGGACAGGAAGCACAGATACGCAGTATTTT
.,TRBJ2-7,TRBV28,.,CASSHYEQYF,TGTGCCAGCAGTCACTACGAGCAGTACTTC
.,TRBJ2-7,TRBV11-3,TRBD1,CASSSRTGGDYEQYF,TGTGCCAGCAGCTCTCGGACAGGGGGTGACTACGAGCAGTACTTC
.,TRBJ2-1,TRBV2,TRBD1,CASSEVGWQGVGNEQFF,TGTGCCAGCAGTGAAGTTGGCTGGCAGGGGGTCGGCAATGAGCAGTTCTTC
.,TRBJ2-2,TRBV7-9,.,CASSLVSGTNTGELFF,TGTGCCAGCAGCTTAGTTAGCGGCACGAACACCGGGGAGCTGTTTTTT
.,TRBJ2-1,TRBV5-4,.,CASSLSRGPSNEQFF,TGTGCCAGCAGCTTGAGCAGGGGTCCAAGCAATGAGCAGTTCTTC
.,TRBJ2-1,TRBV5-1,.,CASSYRAAGYNEQFF,TGCGCCAGCAGCTACAGGGCGGCAGGGTACAATGAGCAGTTCTTC
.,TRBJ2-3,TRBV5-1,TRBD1,CATGDRGLSDTQYF,TGCGCCACCGGGGACAGGGGGCTCTCCGATACGCAGTATTTT
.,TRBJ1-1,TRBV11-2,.,CASSLVRGVTEAFF,TGTGCCAGCAGCTTAGTAAGGGGTGTCACTGAAGCTTTCTTT
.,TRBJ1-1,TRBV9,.,CASGVNTEAFF,TGTGCCAGCGGAGTGAACACTGAAGCTTTCTTT
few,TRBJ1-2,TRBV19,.,CASSMPDQGPKGYTF,TGTGCCAGTAGTATGCCCGATCAGGGGCCAAAAGGCTACACCTTC
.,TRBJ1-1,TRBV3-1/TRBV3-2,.,CASSQDPQTEAFF,TGTGCCAGCAGCCAAGATCCACAGACTGAAGCTTTCTTT
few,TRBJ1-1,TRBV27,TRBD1,CAGPGQEGTEAFF,TGTGCCGGCCCGGGACAGGAGGGGACTGAAGCTTTCTTT
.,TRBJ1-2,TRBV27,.,CASSYQRNYGYTF,TGTGCCAGCAGTTATCAGAGGAACTATGGCTACACCTTC
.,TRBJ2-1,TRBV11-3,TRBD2,CASSLGTSGIGDEQFF,TGTGCCAGCAGCTTAGGGACTAGCGGGATCGGGGATGAGCAGTTCTTC
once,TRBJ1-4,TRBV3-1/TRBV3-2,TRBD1,CASSQDGQGLFF,TGTGCCAGCAGCCAGGATGGACAGGGTCTGTTTTTT
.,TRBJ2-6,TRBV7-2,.,CASSFATGANVLTF,TGTGCCAGCAGCTTTGCTACTGGGGCCAACGTCCTGACTTTC
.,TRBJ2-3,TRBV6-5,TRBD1,CAGDRDSRGDTQYF,TGTGCCGGTGACCGGGACAGCCGAGGGGATACGCAGTATTTT
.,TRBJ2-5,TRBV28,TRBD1,CATGTAETQYF,TGTGCCACCGGGACAGCAGAGACCCAGTACTTC
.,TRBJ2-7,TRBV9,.,CASSAPGSAEQYF,TGTGCCAGCAGCGCGCCCGGGTCTGCCGAGCAGTACTTC
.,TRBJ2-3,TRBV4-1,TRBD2,CASSLGLAASTDTQYF,TGCGCCAGCAGCCTCGGACTAGCGGCTAGCACAGATACGCAGTATTTT
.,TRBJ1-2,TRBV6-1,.,CASSEVATGLPFGYTF,TGTGCCAGCAGTGAAGTTGCGACAGGACTCCCGTTTGGCTACACCTTC
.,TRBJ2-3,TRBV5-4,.,CASSLAQVTDTQYF,TGTGCCAGCAGCTTGGCTCAGGTCACAGATACGCAGTATTTT
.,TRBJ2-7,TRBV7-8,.,CASSRRRGEQYF,TGTGCCAGCAGCCGTCGGAGGGGCGAGCAGTACTTC
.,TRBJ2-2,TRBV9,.,CASSVAHRGTGELFF,TGTGCCAGCAGCGTAGCGCACAGAGGGACCGGGGAGCTGTTTTTT
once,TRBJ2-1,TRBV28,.,CASRTDREGYNEQFF,TGTGCCAGCAGGACGGACAGGGAGGGCTACAATGAGCAGTTCTTC
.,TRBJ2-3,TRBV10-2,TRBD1,CASRPDRGATDTQYF,TGCGCCAGCAGGCCAGACAGGGGGGCAACAGATACGCAGTATTTT
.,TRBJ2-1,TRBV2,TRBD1,CASRRDDADRRLEFF,TGTGCCAGCAGGCGAGACGACGCGGACAGGAGGCTTGAGTTCTTC
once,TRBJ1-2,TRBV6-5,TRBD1,CASSRRQGMDGYTF,TGTGCCAGCAGCCGCCGACAGGGGATGGATGGCTACACCTTC
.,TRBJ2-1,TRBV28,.,CATLSRSSYNEQFF,TGTGCCACCCTCTCTAGGTCCTCCTACAATGAGCAGTTCTTC
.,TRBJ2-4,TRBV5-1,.,CASSLGQAKNIQYF,TGCGCCAGCAGCTTGGGACAGGCCAAAAACATTCAGTACTTC
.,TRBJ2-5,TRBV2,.,CASSPTGIETQYF,TGTGCCAGCAGTCCCACAGGGATCGAGACCCAGTACTTC
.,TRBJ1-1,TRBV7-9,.,CASSPPAGLNTEAFF,TGTGCCAGCAGCCCGCCGGCGGGCCTGAACACTGAAGCTTTCTTT
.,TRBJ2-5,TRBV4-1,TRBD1,CASSLDREETQYF,TGCGCCAGCAGCTTGGACAGGGAAGAGACCCAGTACTTC
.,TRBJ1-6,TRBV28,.,CASSPPLGAGSPLHF,TGTGCCAGCAGTCCCCCTTTAGGGGCCGGTTCACCCCTCCACTTT
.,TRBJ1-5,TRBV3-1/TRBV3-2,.,CASSQSRVGGVGNQPQHF,TGTGCCAGCAGCCAAAGTCGGGTAGGAGGAGTCGGCAATCAGCCCCAGCATTTT
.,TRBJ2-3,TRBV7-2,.,CASSLANPRDTQYF,TGTGCCAGCAGCTTAGCGAACCCTCGGGATACGCAGTATTTT